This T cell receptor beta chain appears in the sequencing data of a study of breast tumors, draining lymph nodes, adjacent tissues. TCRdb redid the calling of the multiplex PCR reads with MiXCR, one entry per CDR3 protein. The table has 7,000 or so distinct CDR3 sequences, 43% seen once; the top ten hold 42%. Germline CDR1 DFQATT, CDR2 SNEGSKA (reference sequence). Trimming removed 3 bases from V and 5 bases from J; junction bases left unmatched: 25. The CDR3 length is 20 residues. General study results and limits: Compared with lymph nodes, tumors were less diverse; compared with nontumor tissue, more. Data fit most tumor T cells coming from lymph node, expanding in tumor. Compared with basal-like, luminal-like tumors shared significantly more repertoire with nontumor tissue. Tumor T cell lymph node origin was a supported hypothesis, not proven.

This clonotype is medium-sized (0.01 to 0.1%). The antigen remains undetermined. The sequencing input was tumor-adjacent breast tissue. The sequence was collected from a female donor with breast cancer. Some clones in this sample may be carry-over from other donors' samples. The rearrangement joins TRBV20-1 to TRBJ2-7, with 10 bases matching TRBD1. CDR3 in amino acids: CSASSMISGQGPLNGDEQYF. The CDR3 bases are TGCAGTGCTAGCTCAATGATTTCGGGACAGGGGCCTCTGAATGGGGACGAGCAGTACTTC.